Listed below are T cell receptor beta chains from one sample, sequenced in a study of T cells in Graves' hyperthyroidism and ophthalmopathy. TCRdb independently ran MiXCR on the multiplex PCR reads; one entry per CDR3 protein. The data show roughly 530,000 distinct CDR3 sequences, more than 15% seen once. Sample: blood. The receptor set was obtained from a woman younger than 35 with Graves' ophthalmopathy. Each CDR3 is given with its conserved first and last residue. D genes are given only for firm matches. Size is omitted from some rows. Given values are once, few, many or a class for expanded clones.

D gene	V gene	J gene	clone size	CDR3 protein	CDR3 DNA
NA	TRBV7-6	TRBJ1-3	NA	CASSLANEFGNTIYF	TGTGCCAGCAGCTTAGCGAATGAATTCGGAAACACCATATATTTT
TRBD2	TRBV29-1	TRBJ2-5	NA	CSASGVAGGPGETQYF	TGCAGCGCTTCAGGGGTAGCGGGAGGACCCGGGGAGACCCAGTACTTC
NA	TRBV30	TRBJ2-1	many	CAWSPSRDNEQFF	TGTGCCTGGAGTCCCTCCAGGGACAATGAGCAGTTCTTC
TRBD2	TRBV9	TRBJ2-1	few	CASSVAYREGPRNEQFF	TGTGCCAGCAGCGTAGCTTACCGGGAGGGCCCTAGGAATGAGCAGTTCTTC
NA	TRBV18	TRBJ1-2	NA	CASSPTQESYGYTF	TGTGCCAGCTCACCGACACAGGAGTCTTATGGCTACACCTTC
NA	TRBV27	TRBJ2-7	NA	CASSLKWDTNYEQYF	TGTGCCAGCAGTTTAAAGTGGGACACCAACTACGAGCAGTACTTC
NA	TRBV12-3/TRBV12-4	TRBJ2-3	NA	CASSLSYSGGDTQYF	TGTGCCAGCAGTTTAAGCTACAGCGGAGGAGATACGCAGTATTTT
NA	TRBV7-2	TRBJ2-3	NA	CASSLEVGRYTQYF	TGTGCCAGCAGCTTAGAGGTAGGAAGGTATACGCAGTATTTT
TRBD1	TRBV5-5	TRBJ1-5	few	CASSPRQGVVQPQHF	TGTGCCAGCAGCCCGAGACAGGGGGTAGTTCAGCCCCAGCATTTT
NA	TRBV11-2	TRBJ2-3	many	CASSLDGGYTDTQYF	TGTGCCAGCAGCTTAGACGGGGGCTACACAGATACGCAGTATTTT
TRBD2	TRBV19	TRBJ2-7	NA	CASSPASGRTYEQYF	TGTGCCAGTAGTCCGGCTAGCGGGAGAACTTACGAGCAGTACTTC
TRBD2	TRBV10-3	TRBJ2-7	NA	CAVSGGDSYEQYF	TGTGCCGTCAGCGGGGGGGACTCCTACGAGCAGTACTTC
NA	TRBV9	TRBJ1-1	NA	CASSEGDRGEAFF	TGTGCCAGCAGCGAGGGCGACAGAGGTGAAGCTTTCTTT
NA	TRBV12-3/TRBV12-4	TRBJ2-5	NA	CASSLFLVQETQYF	TGTGCCAGCAGTTTATTCCTGGTCCAAGAGACCCAGTACTTC
TRBD1	TRBV6-1	TRBJ1-6	NA	CASSEITGANSPLHF	TGTGCCAGCAGTGAAATAACAGGGGCGAATTCACCCCTCCACTTT
NA	TRBV10-3	TRBJ2-7	many	CAISESTAVEAYF	TGTGCCATCAGTGAGTCGACGGCCGTGGAAGCGTACTTC
NA	TRBV2	TRBJ2-1	NA	CASSFELLGSSNEQFF	TGTGCCAGCAGTTTTGAATTGCTGGGGTCTTCCAATGAGCAGTTCTTC
NA	TRBV28	TRBJ1-1	many	CASSLLWVENTEAFF	TGTGCCAGCAGTTTATTGTGGGTGGAGAACACTGAAGCTTTCTTT
NA	TRBV30	TRBJ1-3	many	CAWSEGFGNTIYF	TGTGCCTGGAGTGAGGGGTTCGGAAACACCATATATTTT
NA	TRBV6-2/TRBV6-3	TRBJ1-2	NA	CASSYSEGPPGYTF	TGTGCCAGCAGTTATTCGGAAGGTCCGCCTGGCTACACCTTC
TRBD2	TRBV7-7	TRBJ2-1	many	CASSIAGGRNPYNEQFF	TGTGCTAGCAGCATAGCGGGGGGCCGTAATCCCTACAATGAGCAGTTCTTC
NA	TRBV30	TRBJ2-1	many	CAWSGRGEQFF	TGTGCCTGGAGCGGAAGAGGTGAGCAGTTCTTC
NA	TRBV27	TRBJ2-1	many	CASSPGLYNEQFF	TGTGCCAGCAGCCCGGGACTCTACAATGAGCAGTTCTTC
TRBD1	TRBV2	TRBJ1-6	NA	CASSEGTGGLSPLHF	TGTGCCAGCAGTGAAGGGACAGGGGGACTTTCACCCCTCCACTTT
NA	TRBV6-5	TRBJ1-5	few	CASSWGGADNQPQHF	TGTGCCAGCAGTTGGGGGGGCGCCGACAATCAGCCCCAGCATTTT
NA	TRBV19	TRBJ1-2	few	CASSIAFGPGNYGYTF	TGTGCCAGTAGTATAGCGTTCGGCCCAGGAAACTATGGCTACACCTTC
NA	TRBV11-2	TRBJ2-3	NA	CASSLDRRKRDTQYF	TGTGCCAGCAGCTTAGATCGAAGGAAGAGAGATACGCAGTATTTT
NA	TRBV20-1	TRBJ2-1	NA	CSARDSATNEQFF	TGCAGTGCTAGAGATTCGGCGACCAATGAGCAGTTCTTC
TRBD1	TRBV29-1	TRBJ1-2	many	CSAIDRDRGIYGYTF	TGCAGCGCTATTGACCGGGACAGGGGAATCTATGGCTACACCTTC
NA	TRBV10-3	TRBJ1-6	NA	CASASKNQVSPLHF	TGTGCCAGCGCAAGCAAAAATCAAGTTTCACCCCTCCACTTT
NA	TRBV20-1	TRBJ2-3	few	CSARALDSTDTQYF	TGCAGTGCTAGAGCCCTAGATAGCACAGATACGCAGTATTTT
TRBD2	TRBV19	TRBJ2-1	NA	CASSITSGGNNEQFF	TGTGCCAGTAGTATTACTAGCGGGGGCAACAATGAGCAGTTCTTC
NA	TRBV6-2/TRBV6-3	TRBJ2-1	many	CASSAPTEGNEQFF	TGTGCCAGCAGTGCGCCCACAGAGGGCAATGAGCAGTTCTTC
NA	TRBV5-1	TRBJ2-3	many	CASTLTRDFTDTQYF	TGCGCCAGCACCCTCACCCGGGACTTCACAGATACGCAGTATTTT
TRBD1	TRBV30	TRBJ2-2	many	CAWSPIDRATGELFF	TGTGCCTGGAGTCCTATCGACAGGGCCACCGGGGAGCTGTTTTTT
NA	TRBV4-1	TRBJ2-5	few	CASSQWVGETQYF	TGCGCCAGCAGCCAGTGGGTCGGGGAGACCCAGTACTTC
NA	TRBV30	TRBJ1-4	many	CAWTRDQEDEKLFF	TGTGCCTGGACTCGGGACCAAGAGGATGAAAAACTGTTTTTT
NA	TRBV28	TRBJ2-1	many	CASSPWVSSYNEQFF	TGTGCCAGCAGTCCCTGGGTTAGCTCCTACAATGAGCAGTTCTTC
NA	TRBV6-5	TRBJ1-6	few	CASSYSSGEVGSPLHF	TGTGCCAGCAGTTACTCGAGTGGTGAGGTTGGGTCACCCCTCCACTTT
TRBD2	TRBV4-2	TRBJ2-7	NA	CASSQTLAGGLNEQYF	TGTGCCAGCAGCCAGACCTTAGCGGGGGGGCTCAACGAGCAGTACTTC
NA	TRBV28	TRBJ2-7	NA	CASSYFNSYEQYF	TGTGCCAGCAGTTACTTTAATTCCTACGAGCAGTACTTC
TRBD1	TRBV28	TRBJ1-5	many	CASVGTVQPQHF	TGTGCCAGCGTTGGGACAGTTCAGCCCCAGCATTTT
TRBD1	TRBV30	TRBJ1-5	many	CAWSEGQGVAQPQHF	TGTGCCTGGAGTGAAGGACAGGGGGTCGCTCAGCCCCAGCATTTT
NA	TRBV28	TRBJ2-3	many	CASSPRFGDTQYF	TGTGCCAGCAGTCCGCGGTTCGGAGATACGCAGTATTTT
NA	TRBV19	TRBJ2-5	NA	CASSPYTAGETQYF	TGTGCCAGTAGTCCTTACACGGCGGGGGAGACCCAGTACTTC